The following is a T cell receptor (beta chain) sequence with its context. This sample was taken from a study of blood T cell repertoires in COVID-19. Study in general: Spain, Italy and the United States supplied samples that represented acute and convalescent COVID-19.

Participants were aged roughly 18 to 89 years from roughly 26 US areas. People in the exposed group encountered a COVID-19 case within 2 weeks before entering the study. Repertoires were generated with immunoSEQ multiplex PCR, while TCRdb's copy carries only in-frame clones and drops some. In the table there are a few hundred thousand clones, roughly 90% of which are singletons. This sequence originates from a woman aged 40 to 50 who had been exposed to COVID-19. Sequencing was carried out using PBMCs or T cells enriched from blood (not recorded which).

The CDR3 DNA reads as TGTGCCACCAGTGATACCCGAGGGGGAAACACTGAAGCTTTCTTT. Residues: CATSDTRGGNTEAFF. The V and J genes are TRBV24-1 and TRBJ1-1, with D possibly TRBD1 on 6 matching bases. The CDR3 runs 15 residues. The V end was cut by 3 bases, the J end by 2 bases, with 12 bases between. Germline V gene lookup returns CDR1 KGHDR and CDR2 SFDVKD.